Here is one T cell receptor (beta chain) with its context. TCRdb called the 5' RACE reads again in MiXCR, with one record for every CDR3 protein. The sample has tens of thousands of distinct CDR3 sequences; roughly 6.9% are singletons. After removal of 5 bases from V and 5 bases from J, the junction contained 24 bases not matched to a gene. The CDR3 contains 20 residues. Germline lookup yields CDR1 SGHAT and CDR2 FQNNGV. These data are taken from a study of T cells after yellow fever vaccination. This receptor was identified in a man younger than 30 who received the YFV17D yellow fever vaccine. This sample comprised CD8+ T cells sorted from PBMCs, obtained less than 6 days after the first yellow fever vaccination. This chain joins TRBV11-2 and TRBJ2-1; TRBD2 aligns across 7 bases. The CDR3 spells CASSPLPVGGGIGADNEQFF. The DNA of the CDR3 is TGTGCCAGCAGCCCACTCCCCGTGGGGGGGGGAATCGGGGCGGACAATGAGCAGTTCTTC.